This is a list of T cell receptor beta chains from one sample in a study of PD-L1 blockade in urothelial cancer. Libraries were prepared by immunoSEQ multiplex PCR; TCRdb keeps only in-frame clonotypes and omits some of them. The sample holds fewer than 90,000 clones, 85% to 95% seen once. The specimen comprised PBMCs, sampled around atezolizumab (anti-PD-L1) treatment. These receptors all stem from a woman of 80 years or more with urothelial cancer. Each CDR3 is given without its conserved first and last residue. The order of the fields is V gene, J gene, clone size, CDR3 length, CDR3 protein. Size tells how often a clone was seen (once, few, many) or the class of an expanded clone, and some rows leave it out.

TRBV5-1,TRBJ2-7,-,10,ASSLTDYEQY
TRBV5-1,TRBJ1-1,-,12,ASSLGHPNTEAF
TRBV5-1,TRBJ2-2,-,14,ASTHRGQGATGELF
TRBV27,TRBJ2-1,-,13,ASSSLAGYYNEQF
TRBV10-1,TRBJ2-7,-,9,ASSRGLEQY
TRBV20-1,TRBJ2-1,-,9,SAGPTGVQF
TRBV7-3,TRBJ1-2,-,17,ASSLIGTGTASFNYGYT
TRBV5-1,TRBJ1-2,-,11,ASSLRQGYGYT
TRBV6-1,TRBJ2-7,-,12,ASSVETGLGEQY
TRBV6-5,TRBJ2-5,-,9,ASSPGETQY
TRBV5-1,TRBJ2-5,-,13,ASSLDRTAGETQY
TRBV5-1,TRBJ1-4,-,14,ASSETPDRVREKLF
TRBV5-6,TRBJ2-1,-,14,ASSTGAGGGYNEQF
TRBV11-1,TRBJ2-2,-,10,ASSPPSGELF
TRBV27,TRBJ2-5,once,13,ASTRGTMPGETQY
TRBV5-1,TRBJ1-1,-,13,ASSLSAGRDTEAF
TRBV25-1,TRBJ1-1,-,13,ASKQPGTGAAEAF
TRBV19,TRBJ2-1,-,15,ASSMVASGVSYNEQF
TRBV28,TRBJ1-4,-,14,ASSLWGTGGNEKLF
TRBV19,TRBJ1-5,once,13,ASSTGQGSNQPQH
TRBV15,TRBJ2-1,-,15,ATSRDGLAGGLYEQF
TRBV6-4,TRBJ2-4,-,18,ASSDSGLAGGPLAKNIQY
TRBV11-2,TRBJ2-7,-,13,ASSPTTSRSYEQY
TRBV11-2,TRBJ2-3,-,12,ASSPEGRGDTQY
TRBV19,TRBJ1-5,-,12,ASSLQGRNQPQH
TRBV4-1,TRBJ2-1,-,14,ASSQIRRETYNEQF
TRBV7-2,TRBJ2-3,-,12,ACSTAGVADTQY
TRBV14,TRBJ1-3,-,11,ASSQRSGNTIY
TRBV30,TRBJ1-2,few,12,AWSVISRNYGYT
TRBV6-1,TRBJ2-2,-,13,ASRRTGLNTGELF
TRBV7-2,TRBJ1-2,once,12,ASSLDSSTYGYT
TRBV27,TRBJ1-5,-,13,ASSSPGVWGATQH
TRBV15,TRBJ2-3,-,13,ATSTNLAGVDTQY
TRBV6-6,TRBJ2-1,-,11,ASGPESYNEQF
TRBV28,TRBJ2-1,few,15,ASSLPRTSGSLVEQF
TRBV5-1,TRBJ2-1,-,15,ASSWGPSGSSYNEQF
TRBV9,TRBJ2-3,few,13,ASSVGTTSTDTQY
TRBV19,TRBJ1-1,-,12,ASSIDKRPREAF
TRBV2,TRBJ2-7,-,13,ASSERGAYSYEQY
TRBV28,TRBJ2-1,-,12,ASSLAGVRNEQF
TRBV28,TRBJ1-2,-,10,ASTLKNYGYT
TRBV27,TRBJ1-2,-,12,ASSPLDRVKGYT
TRBV7-9,TRBJ1-1,-,12,ASSFARGNTEAF
TRBV6-6,TRBJ2-7,-,12,ASNPLGGNYEQY
TRBV28,TRBJ1-1,-,13,ASSLRTSSGTEAF
TRBV7-9,TRBJ2-5,-,13,ASSPKRRLQETQY
TRBV28,TRBJ1-2,-,12,ASKLGQNNYGYT
TRBV9,TRBJ2-5,-,15,ASSVGPTAMRGETQY
TRBV28,TRBJ1-2,-,12,ASIEAVHNYGYT
TRBV14,TRBJ1-1,-,12,ASENSLTGRGAF
TRBV2,TRBJ1-1,-,10,ASTVSDTEAF
TRBV7-9,TRBJ1-1,-,12,ASSRTGGNTEAF
TRBV15,TRBJ1-3,once,12,ATTEASLGNTIY
TRBV15,TRBJ1-4,once,11,ATSRDLDEKLF